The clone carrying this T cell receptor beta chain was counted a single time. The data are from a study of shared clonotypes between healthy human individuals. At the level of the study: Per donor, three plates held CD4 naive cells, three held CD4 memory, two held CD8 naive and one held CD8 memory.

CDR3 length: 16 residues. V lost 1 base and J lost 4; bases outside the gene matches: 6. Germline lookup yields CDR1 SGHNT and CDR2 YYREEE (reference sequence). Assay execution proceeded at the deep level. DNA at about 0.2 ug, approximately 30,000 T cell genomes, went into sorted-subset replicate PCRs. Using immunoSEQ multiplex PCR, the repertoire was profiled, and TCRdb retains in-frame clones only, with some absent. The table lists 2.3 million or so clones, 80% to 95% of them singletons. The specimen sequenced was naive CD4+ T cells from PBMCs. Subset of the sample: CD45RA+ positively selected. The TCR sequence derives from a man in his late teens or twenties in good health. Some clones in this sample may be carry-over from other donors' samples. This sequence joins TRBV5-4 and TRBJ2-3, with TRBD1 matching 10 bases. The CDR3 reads CASSLPGQGPADTQYF. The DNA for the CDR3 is TGTGCCAGCAGCTTGCCGGGACAGGGGCCGGCAGATACGCAGTATTTT.